Following are 21 T cell receptor beta chains from one sample sequenced in a study of T cells in Graves' hyperthyroidism and ophthalmopathy. RNA transcripts yielded amplified TCR beta CDR3 regions. The HTBI primer set drove a first-round RT-PCR of the TCR CDR3. TCRdb reprocessed the multiplex PCR reads via MiXCR and lists one record per CDR3 protein. The sample records about 600,000 distinct CDR3 sequences, more than 15% being singletons. Sequencing used blood. The receptor source for this set is a woman in her thirties or forties with Graves' ophthalmopathy.

This clonotype was recorded many times. One junction end does not reproduce the germline sequence, and a read error may be involved. The chain links TRBV18 to TRBJ1-2; D gene unclear. From germline, CDR1 is KGHSH and CDR2 LQKENI. The CDR3 has 13 amino acids. The CDR3 loop is CASSPGLLYVYTF. CDR3 DNA: TGTGCCAGCTCACCCGGACTGCTCTATGTCTACACCTTC.

The chain recombines TRBV6-1 with TRBJ2-2, with D unresolved. This CDR3 has 13 amino acids. V was trimmed by 6 bases and J by 7 bases, leaving 12 bases between them. Per germline, CDR1 MNHNS and CDR2 SASEGT. The CDR3 nucleotides are TGTGCCAGCAGATTCCGCCACGGCGGGGAGCTGTTTTTT. This gives the protein CASRFRHGGELFF.

The V and J genes are TRBV2 and TRBJ1-2; D is unclear. Germline V gene sequence: CDR1 SNHLY, CDR2 FYNNEI. Trimming took off 9 bases at V and 8 bases at J, with 13 bases between the two ends. CDR3 length: 11 residues. The CDR3 protein is CASDLNGGYTF. The DNA of the CDR3 is TGTGCCAGTGACCTAAATGGGGGCTACACCTTC.

This clonotype has at least ten counts. V gene TRBV5-1 combines with J gene TRBJ2-5; D gene uncertain. This CDR3 comprises 14 residues. The V and J ends lost 3 bases and 2 bases respectively, with 11 bases between them. From germline, CDR1 is SGHRS and CDR2 YFSETQ. CDR3 residues: CASSSATTQETQYF. The CDR3 DNA is TGCGCCAGCAGCTCGGCAACTACACAAGAGACCCAGTACTTC.

In this sample, this clonotype turned up a few times. A junction end diverges from the germline sequence, so it may reflect a read error. The chain combines TRBV2 with TRBJ2-1; D gene uncertain. In germline, CDR1 is SNHLY, CDR2 FYNNEI. The CDR3 is 15 residues long. In DNA form, the CDR3 reads TGTGCCAGCAGTGAAGCGGGCAGCTCCTACAGTGAGCAGTTCTTC. Translating it yields CASSEAGSSYSEQFF.

This clonotype was counted at least ten times. The chain couples TRBV11-2 to TRBJ2-7, with TRBD2 as a possible D gene (5 bases). This CDR3 has 15 residues. The V and J ends lost 5 bases and 6 bases respectively, with 20 bases between them. Germline V gene data show CDR1 as SGHAT and CDR2 as FQNNGV. CDR3 sequence: CASSPGERESFEQYF. CDR3 bases: TGTGCCAGCAGCCCCGGGGAGAGGGAAAGTTTCGAGCAGTACTTC.

At least ten counts were recorded for this clonotype. This sequence joins TRBV12-3 or TRBV12-4 and TRBJ2-3, with a weak D call TRBD2 (7 bases). The CDR3 length is 15 residues. Trimming took off 0 bases at V and 3 bases at J, with 10 bases between the two ends. CDR3 nucleotides: TGTGCCAGCAGTTTAGCGGGGGGGCCGACAGATACGCAGTATTTT. It is translated as CASSLAGGPTDTQYF.

This clonotype has a handful of counts. The chain links TRBV18 to TRBJ2-2; TRBD2 is a possible D gene (5 bases). CDR1 and CDR2 (germline): KGHSH, LQKENI. Trimming took 3 bases from V and 6 from J, leaving 5 bases between them. CDR3 size: 12 residues. The CDR3 is CASSPDSGELFF. The CDR3 coding sequence is TGTGCCAGCTCACCGGACTCCGGGGAGCTGTTTTTT.

J is TRBJ2-7 and V is TRBV7-9; 10 bases are a match to TRBD2. Germline V CDR1 and CDR2: SEHNR, FQNEAQ (reference sequence). The junction had 10 bases not matched to a gene; V was cut back by 4 bases and J by 7 bases. The CDR3 length is 15 residues. CDR3 DNA: TGTGCCAGCAGCTCTGGGACTAGCGAATCCCATGAGCAGTACTTC. The encoded protein is CASSSGTSESHEQYF.

This clonotype was observed many times. V is TRBV28 and J is TRBJ2-3; D perhaps matches TRBD2 (5 bases). CDR1 and CDR2 from the germline V gene are MDHEN and SYDVKM. V was shortened by 7 bases and J by 5 bases, with 19 bases between the two germline ends. The CDR3 runs to 15 residues. In DNA, the CDR3 is TGTGCCAGCACCCCCCCCCGAGGGCACCGAGATACGCAGTATTTT. It specifies CASTPPRGHRDTQYF. The full variable domain, rest sourced from reference TRBV28 and TRBJ2-3, is DVKVTQSSRYLVKRTGEKVFLECVQDMDHENMFWYRQDPGLGLRLIYFSYDVKMKEKGDIPEGYSVSREKKERFSLILESASTNQTSMYLCASTPPRGHRDTQYFGPGTRLTVL.

In this sample, this clonotype turned up many times. This chain links TRBV28 with TRBJ2-2; D unresolved. The CDR3 is made up of 11 amino acids. V lost 6 bases and J 6 bases, leaving 5 bases between the germline ends. The germline V gene has CDR1 MDHEN and CDR2 SYDVKM. CDR3 region: CASSTSGELFF. CDR3 DNA sequence: TGTGCCAGCAGCACGTCCGGGGAGCTGTTTTTT.

Worth noting for this clonotype: The junction differs from germline at one of its ends, possibly a read error. V and J are TRBV27 and TRBJ1-5, with D perhaps matching TRBD1 (5 bases). The CDR3 extends over 15 amino acids. CDR1 is MNHEY, CDR2 SMNVEV, per germline (reference sequence). The CDR3, as DNA: TGTGCCAGCGGTTTGCGGGGGTATTTGGATCAGCCCCAGCATTTT. Protein product: CASGLRGYLDQPQHF.

This rearrangement joins TRBV14 to TRBJ2-1; TRBD2 agrees at 7 bases. J lost 0 bases, V lost 4 bases, and 21 bases had no gene match. Germline CDR1 is SGHDN and CDR2 is FVKESK. The CDR3 is 21 amino acids. CDR3 sequence reads: CASSPKWGLRNWESSYNEQFF. CDR3 sequence (DNA): TGTGCCAGCAGCCCAAAGTGGGGACTAAGGAATTGGGAGAGCTCCTACAATGAGCAGTTCTTC.

At least ten counts were recorded for this clonotype. The rearrangement uses TRBV11-2 and TRBJ2-3, with 8 bases aligning to TRBD2. CDR3 length: 16 residues. Trimming took 5 bases from V and 3 from J; bases not matched to a gene: 10. Germline V CDR1 and CDR2: SGHAT, FQNNGV. In nucleotides, the CDR3 is TGTGCCAGCAGCCCGACCTGGACTAGCTTTACAGATACGCAGTATTTT. This sequence encodes CASSPTWTSFTDTQYF.

The gene calls are TRBV12-3 or TRBV12-4 and TRBJ2-5; 9 nucleotides line up with TRBD1. This CDR3 has 16 residues. V trimming: 6 bases; J trimming: 5 bases; junction bases outside the gene matches: 13. The CDR3 loop reads CASRGPPGQGFETQYF. DNA of the CDR3: TGTGCCAGCAGGGGCCCTCCGGGACAGGGCTTTGAGACCCAGTACTTC.

Concerning this clonotype itself: A much larger clone sits a single nucleotide away, making a read error possible. The chain combines TRBV5-1 with TRBJ1-2; D remains unclear. Germline CDR1 is SGHRS and CDR2 is YFSETQ. The CDR3 is 12 residues long. The CDR3 DNA follows: TGCGTCAGCAGCTTGCCAGCCTATGGCTACACCTTC. It translates to CVSSLPAYGYTF.

This clonotype was seen a few times. This sequence may be a read error, since a much larger clone differs from it by one base. The chain couples TRBV7-9 to TRBJ1-1; no clear D gene. V was pared by 5 bases and J by 0 bases, with 10 bases between. CDR1 SEHNR and CDR2 FQNEAQ come from the germline V gene (reference sequence). The CDR3 consists of 14 residues. For the CDR3, the DNA is TGTGCCAGCAGCGCTTGGACGGTGAACACTGAAGCTTTCTTT. It is translated as CASSAWTVNTEAFF.

V and J are TRBV2 and TRBJ2-5; either TRBD1 or TRBD2 may supply D (6 bases each). V lost 5 bases to trimming and J lost 1 base, with 26 bases between them. This CDR3 has 19 residues. The V gene's germline CDR1 is SNHLY and CDR2 FYNNEI. CDR3 sequence reads: CASSTRRGYSLASQETQYF. CDR3 bases: TGTGCCAGCAGTACCCGGAGGGGGTATTCGCTAGCCTCCCAAGAGACCCAGTACTTC.

V usage is TRBV19 and J usage is TRBJ1-6, with D tentatively TRBD1 (5 bases). Germline V gives CDR1 LNHDA, CDR2 SQIVND (reference sequence). This CDR3 spans 12 amino acids. Trimming took 7 bases from V and 7 from J, leaving 8 bases between them. CDR3: CASIGVNSPLHF. The CDR3 region has the DNA TGTGCCAGTATAGGGGTCAATTCACCCCTCCACTTT.

In DNA form, the CDR3 reads TGTGCCAGCAGTACAACTAGCGGGGGAAGCACAGATACGCAGTATTTT. As protein: CASSTTSGGSTDTQYF. The V call is TRBV27, the J call TRBJ2-3; 11 nucleotides line up with TRBD2. The J segment lost 0 bases and the V segment lost 5 bases, leaving 4 bases of the junction unmatched. The CDR3 is 16 residues long. CDR1 is MNHEY, CDR2 SMNVEV, per germline (reference sequence).

This clonotype was counted ten times or more. As DNA, the CDR3 is TGTGCCAGCAGTTCGGGGGACGGGATTTCCTACGAGCAGTACTTC. Translating gives CASSSGDGISYEQYF. The V gene is TRBV28, the J gene TRBJ2-7, with a weak D call TRBD2 (6 bases). Germline CDR1 reads MDHEN; CDR2 reads SYDVKM. The V end lost 4 bases, the J end lost 1 base, and 14 bases lay between the germline ends. This CDR3 comprises 15 residues.